The 18 T cell receptor beta chains in this list originate from one sample, sequenced in a study of cytomegalovirus exposure and HLA in healthy donors. The protocol was immunoSEQ multiplex PCR, while the TCRdb copy is restricted to in-frame clones and leaves out a portion. The sample consists of over 200,000 clones, about nine tenths of them appearing once. The specimen sequenced was PBMCs. All receptors come from a young woman in good health and CMV-seropositive.

The rearrangement uses TRBV7-6 and TRBJ2-7, with D maybe TRBD1 (5 bases). Trimming removed 1 base at V and 1 base at J, with 8 bases between. Germline V CDR1 and CDR2: SGHVS, FNYEAQ. This CDR3 has 14 amino acids. CDR3 sequence reads: CASSLGQSSYEQYF. The CDR3 bases are TGTGCCAGCAGCTTAGGACAGAGTTCCTACGAGCAGTACTTC.

The chain is built from TRBV6-5 and TRBJ1-1; no reliable D call. The CDR3 has 13 residues. Trimming shortened V by 5 bases and J by 5 bases, and 12 bases separated the two germline ends. Germline loops: CDR1 MNHEY, CDR2 SVGAGI. The CDR3 region has the DNA TGTGCCAGCAGTCGGACTGAGTCGACTGAAGCTTTCTTT. Translation gives CASSRTESTEAFF.

The CDR3 here is CASSYLTGTSEYEQYF. DNA of the CDR3: TGTGCCAGCAGTTACCTCACCGGGACTAGCGAGTACGAGCAGTACTTC. This sequence joins TRBV27 and TRBJ2-7; 10 bases are shared with TRBD2. Germline-derived CDR1 and CDR2 are MNHEY and SMNVEV (reference sequence). This CDR3 is built from 16 residues. The V and J ends lost 4 bases and 4 bases, in that order; junction bases with no gene match: 10.

V gene TRBV27 combines with J gene TRBJ1-1; 9 bases line up with TRBD1. The CDR3 length is 17 residues. Trimming removed 5 bases from V and 4 bases from J; junction bases left unmatched: 14. CDR1 and CDR2 (germline): MNHEY, SMNVEV (reference sequence). The CDR3 DNA follows: TGTGCCAGCAGTGGCCCCGGGACAGGGAGGTCGGGCACTGAAGCTTTCTTT. Encoded protein: CASSGPGTGRSGTEAFF.

V and J are TRBV11-2 and TRBJ1-1, with 9 nucleotides matching TRBD1. Germline V gives CDR1 SGHAT, CDR2 FQNNGV. The CDR3 loop spans 15 amino acids. With V trimmed by 4 bases and J by 4 bases, 7 bases remained unmatched. The CDR3 here is CASSSTGTGITEAFF. CDR3 DNA: TGTGCCAGCAGCTCGACCGGGACAGGGATCACTGAAGCTTTCTTT.

This clone was seen only once. The CDR3 spells CASKATGADEQYF. CDR3 DNA: TGCGCCAGCAAGGCGACAGGGGCTGACGAGCAGTACTTC. The chain is built from TRBV5-1 and TRBJ2-7; 8 bases are shared with TRBD1. The CDR3 runs 13 residues. After removal of 6 bases from V and 5 bases from J, the junction contained 7 bases not matched to a gene. Germline CDR1 and CDR2: SGHRS and YFSETQ.

V gene TRBV5-6 combines with J gene TRBJ1-5; maybe TRBD1 (6 bases). V lost 1 base and J 8 bases, leaving 13 bases between the germline ends. CDR1 and CDR2 (germline): SGHDT, YYEEEE. The CDR3 covers 14 residues. This CDR3 reads CASSLSGDGKPQHF. The CDR3 DNA sequence: TGTGCCAGCAGCTTGTCAGGGGATGGTAAGCCCCAGCATTTT.

The V and J genes are TRBV2 and TRBJ1-5; the D is unclear. CDR1 and CDR2 (germline): SNHLY, FYNNEI. Deletions cut 0 bases from V and 0 bases from J, with 6 bases between. This CDR3 contains 15 residues. The DNA of the CDR3 is TGTGCCAGCAGTGAAGCATGGAGTAGCAATCAGCCCCAGCATTTT. This gives the protein CASSEAWSSNQPQHF.

This chain uses TRBV28 with TRBJ2-7, with 9 bases matching TRBD1. The CDR3 is 15 residues long. With V trimmed by 5 bases and J by 4 bases, 9 bases remained unmatched. Germline V CDR1 and CDR2: MDHEN, SYDVKM. Written as DNA, the CDR3 is TGTGCCAGCAGTCCCACCGGGACAGGGTCTTACGAGCAGTACTTC. This sequence encodes CASSPTGTGSYEQYF.

The chain combines TRBV6-1 with TRBJ1-2; D perhaps matches TRBD1 (5 bases). Deletions cut 1 base from V and 3 bases from J, with 12 bases between. The germline CDR1 and CDR2 sequences are MNHNS and SASEGT. The CDR3 covers 15 residues. DNA for the CDR3: TGTGCCAGCAGTGAAGAAAGGGGCGCCTACTATGGCTACACCTTC. Encoded protein: CASSEERGAYYGYTF.

With respect to this clone: The identical CDR3 is also encoded by other nucleotide sequences in the sample. The rearrangement joins TRBV5-1 to TRBJ1-3; D gene ambiguous. The germline CDR1 and CDR2 sequences are SGHRS and YFSETQ. The CDR3 contains 14 residues. The V end lost 0 bases, the J end lost 0 bases, and 4 bases lay between the germline ends. As DNA, the CDR3 is TGCGCCAGCAGCTTGGATCTCTCTGGAAACACCATATATTTT. This sequence encodes CASSLDLSGNTIYF.

This clone was detected once. This CDR3 reads CSAEEGRANTGELFF. In nucleotides, the CDR3 is TGCAGCGCCGAGGAGGGACGCGCGAACACCGGGGAGCTGTTTTTT. V and J are TRBV29-1 and TRBJ2-2; TRBD2 is a possible D gene (6 bases). Germline assignment: CDR1 SQVTM and CDR2 ANQGSEA. CDR3 length: 15 residues. Trimming removed 7 bases at V and 0 bases at J, with 15 bases between.

V gene TRBV5-6 combines with J gene TRBJ1-2, with D perhaps TRBD1 (6 bases). CDR3 length: 13 residues. CDR1 and CDR2 from the germline V gene are SGHDT and YYEEEE. V lost 3 bases and J 4 bases, leaving 10 bases between the germline ends. The CDR3 DNA is TGTGCCAGCAGCTCCGGCAGGGGCTATGGCTACACCTTC. It translates to CASSSGRGYGYTF.

V gene TRBV6-5 combines with J gene TRBJ1-2, with TRBD1 as a possible D gene (6 bases). This CDR3 has 13 residues. V dropped 5 bases and J dropped 3 bases, with 10 bases sitting between them. Germline CDR1 is MNHEY and CDR2 is SVGAGI. The DNA for the CDR3 is TGTGCCAGCAGTCAGGACAGCTACTATGGCTACACCTTC. It yields the protein CASSQDSYYGYTF.

The V and J genes are TRBV28 and TRBJ1-4; no clear D. V lost 0 bases to trimming and J lost 4 bases, with 9 bases between them. This CDR3 is 15 amino acids long. Germline V gives CDR1 MDHEN, CDR2 SYDVKM. CDR3 DNA sequence: TGTGCCAGCAGTTTATGGGCGGCGAATAATGAAAAACTGTTTTTT. Its protein is CASSLWAANNEKLFF.

The J gene is TRBJ2-3, the V gene TRBV9; TRBD2 matches 7 bases. J gave up 5 bases and V 1 base, and 7 bases lay outside the gene matches. The CDR3 sequence is 15 residues long. Per the germline V gene, CDR1 is SGDLS and CDR2 is YYNGEE. CDR3 residues: CASSVNGRRGDTQYF. CDR3 nucleotides: TGTGCCAGCAGCGTAAACGGGAGGCGGGGAGATACGCAGTATTTT. Variable domain in full (rest from reference TRBV9 and TRBJ2-3): DSGVTQTPKHLITATGQRVTLRCSPRSGDLSVYWYQQSLDQGLQFLIQYYNGEERAKGNILERFSAQQFPDLHSELNLSSLELGDSALYFCASSVNGRRGDTQYFGPGTRLTVL.

The chain links TRBV4-1 to TRBJ2-7; TRBD2 might be the D (5 bases). CDR1 is MGHRA, CDR2 YSYEKL, per germline. The V gene lost 4 bases and the J gene lost 6 bases, with 22 bases spanning the gap. This CDR3 has 16 residues. CDR3 in DNA: TGCGCCAGCAGCCCGCGGGTCGGGAACTTGATAGGCGAGCAGTACTTC. As protein: CASSPRVGNLIGEQYF.

The chain's CDR3 is CAWNPRGAGTEAFF. CDR3 DNA: TGTGCCTGGAACCCCAGGGGGGCTGGCACTGAAGCTTTCTTT. V gene TRBV30 combines with J gene TRBJ1-1; 7 bases match TRBD1. The CDR3 consists of 14 residues. V was clipped by 4 bases and J by 4 bases; unmatched bases: 9. From germline, CDR1 is GTSNPN and CDR2 SVGIG (reference sequence).